This TCR beta chain came from a study of blood T cells in healthy people across ages. Background on the study: Template switching recovered approximately one barcoded beta molecule for every two T cells. Study-wide results and caveats: In older individuals, TCR beta diversity per million T cells was lower, falling roughly linearly with age.

On this clonotype itself: Its antigen is not known.

Together with a sample-barcoded 5' primer, a J-beta primer mix was included in a second PCR lasting roughly 6 to 12 cycles. Via MiXCR, TCRdb re-called the 5' RACE reads, giving one row per CDR3 protein. Here the sample spans hundreds of thousands of distinct CDR3 sequences, about 42% being singletons. The ends were cut back, 6 bases at V and 8 bases at J, with 22 bases in the middle. Germline loops: CDR1 MNHEY, CDR2 SMNVEV (reference sequence). CDR3 size: 15 residues. The V call is TRBV27, the J call TRBJ1-2; D unresolved. Sequenced material: blood. This TCR was sampled from a man between 60 and 75 years old in good health. As DNA, the CDR3 is TGTGCCAGCAGCGTGGCTCACTTGCTTGTCTGGGGCTACACCTTC. Translation: CASSVAHLLVWGYTF.